This T cell receptor beta chain was recorded in a study of T cells after yellow fever vaccination. This clonotype showed up just a few times. Antigen unknown. The CDR3 spans 19 residues. The V segment lost 2 bases and the J segment 6 bases; nucleotides outside the gene matches: 18. The germline gives CDR1 SGHKS, CDR2 YYEKEE (reference sequence). Findings of the study overall: Subsequent to the booster, the majority of primary-vaccination clones reappeared (96% CD4, approximately 85% CD8). Sorted repertoires could include abundant contaminating clonotypes from bulk cells. Secondary responses were weaker yet peaked faster, day 5 versus 15. A limited proportion of clonotypes was detected within both the CD4 and CD8 compartments.

MiXCR, run by TCRdb on the 5' RACE reads, gives a single entry per CDR3 protein. Of 400,000 or so distinct CDR3 sequences in the sample, under 20% were seen once. The sequence came from a man between 18 and 35 years old who received the YFV17D yellow fever vaccine. The sample consisted of PBMCs, taken before the yellow fever booster vaccination. The chain employs TRBV5-5 and TRBJ1-4; 8 nucleotides line up with TRBD1. This chain's CDR3 is CASSFRTGNRWFGDEKLFF. CDR3 nucleotides: TGTGCCAGCAGCTTCCGGACAGGGAATCGTTGGTTTGGAGATGAAAAACTGTTTTTT.